This T cell receptor (beta chain) stems from a study of blood T cell repertoires in COVID-19. The wider study: The United States, Italy and Spain provided the acute and convalescent COVID-19 samples. The cDNA or gDNA used as material had been derived from T cells, B-cell-depleted T cells, or PBMCs.

Original data processing: The assay estimated nucleated cells by amplifying reference gene primers. Assay: immunoSEQ multiplex PCR; the TCRdb copy retains only in-frame clones and omits some. V and J calls and clone size are as listed in that table; D and trimming were resolved from the DNA. The sample lists around 60,000 clones, 80% to 95% occurring once. Sequencing was performed on peripheral blood. This TCR was sampled from a man in his fifties or sixties with active COVID-19.

CDR3 DNA sequence: TGTGCCAGCAGCGACGACAGACGGTTGGTGCAAGAGACCCAGTACTTC. Its translation is CASSDDRRLVQETQYF. The V and J genes are TRBV25-1 and TRBJ2-5; tentative D call: TRBD1 (5 bases). Germline V gene sequence: CDR1 MGHDK, CDR2 SYGVNS. The CDR3 contains 16 residues. V was shortened by 6 bases and J by 2 bases, with 19 bases between the two germline ends.